The TCR beta chain under discussion was sequenced for a study of metastatic and nonmetastatic thyroid tumors. Study-wide background: Repertoires from malignant and benign thyroid patients were compared across blood and tumor or nodule tissue.

The table lists this clone with a few counts. Among the patients, none had received any treatment before thyroid surgery. Germline values: CDR1 MNHNS, CDR2 SASEGT. The CDR3 sequence is 14 residues long. Trimming took off 3 bases at V and 10 bases at J, with 13 bases between the two ends. TCRdb re-called the PCR reads via MiXCR. The repertoire has about 39,000 clones, 9.5% to 13% of them found once; the top ten carry 9%. Material for sequencing was blood. This sequence was found in a male donor with papillary thyroid cancer or a benign thyroid nodule (not recorded which). Some clones in this sample may be carry-over from other donors' samples. The rearrangement uses TRBV6-1 and TRBJ1-6, with a possible D match to TRBD1 (5 bases). CDR3 loop: CASSDLREPSPLHF. CDR3 bases: TGTGCCAGCAGTGATCTCAGGGAGCCATCACCCCTCCACTTT.